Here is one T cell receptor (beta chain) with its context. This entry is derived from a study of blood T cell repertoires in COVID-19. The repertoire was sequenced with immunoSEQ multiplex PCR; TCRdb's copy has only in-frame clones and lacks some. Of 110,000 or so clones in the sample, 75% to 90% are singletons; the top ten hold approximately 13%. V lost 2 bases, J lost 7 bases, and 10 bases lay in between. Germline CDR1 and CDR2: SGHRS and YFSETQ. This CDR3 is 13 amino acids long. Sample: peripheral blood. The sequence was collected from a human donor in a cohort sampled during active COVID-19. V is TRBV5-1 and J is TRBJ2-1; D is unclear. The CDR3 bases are TGCGCCAGCAGCTTCCCCGATCGGAATGAGCAGTTCTTC. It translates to CASSFPDRNEQFF.